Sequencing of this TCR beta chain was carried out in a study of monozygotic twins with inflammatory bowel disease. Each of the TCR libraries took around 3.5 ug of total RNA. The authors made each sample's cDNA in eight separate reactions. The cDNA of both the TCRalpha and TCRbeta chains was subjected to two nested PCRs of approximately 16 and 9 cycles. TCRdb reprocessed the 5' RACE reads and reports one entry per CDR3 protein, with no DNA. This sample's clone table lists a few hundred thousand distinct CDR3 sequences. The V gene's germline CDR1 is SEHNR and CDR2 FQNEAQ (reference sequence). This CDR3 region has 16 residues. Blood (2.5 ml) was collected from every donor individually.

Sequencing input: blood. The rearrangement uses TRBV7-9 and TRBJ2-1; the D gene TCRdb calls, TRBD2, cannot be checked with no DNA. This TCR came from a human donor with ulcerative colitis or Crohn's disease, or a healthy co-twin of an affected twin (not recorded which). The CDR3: CASSPGTRLGYNEQFF.